These T cell receptor beta chains were read from a single sample in a study of response to subunit inactivated influenza vaccine. TCRdb fed the RT-PCR reads into MiXCR, producing one record per CDR3 protein. In the table there are hundreds of thousands of distinct CDR3 sequences, approximately 15% of which are singletons. The specimen was PBMCs from blood, collected around two weeks before vaccination. All receptors come from a man aged 45 to 65 who received an inactivated influenza vaccine. Each CDR3 is given with its conserved first and last residue. The D gene is left open where the match is weak. Size is stated for part of the rows, as once, few or many counts, or as a class when the clone is expanded.

d_call	j_call	v_call	clone_size	cdr3_aa	cdr3_nt
NA	TRBJ2-1	TRBV4-3	NA	CASSQGSGRDEQFF	TGCGCCAGCAGCCAAGGTTCGGGAAGGGATGAGCAGTTCTTC
NA	TRBJ1-1	TRBV24-1	few	CATSEGTGSRENTEAFF	TGTGCCACCAGTGAAGGAACAGGGTCCCGAGAGAACACTGAAGCTTTCTTT
NA	TRBJ2-1	TRBV3-1	many	CASSQGTAASSFF	TGTGCCAGCAGCCAAGGCACAGCCGCCTCGTCGTTCTTC
NA	TRBJ2-2	TRBV20-1	many	CSAPQGSGTGELFF	TGCAGTGCTCCACAGGGTTCCGGCACCGGGGAGCTGTTTTTT
NA	TRBJ2-3	TRBV9	NA	CASSVDLGTDTQYF	TGTGCCAGCAGCGTAGATCTGGGCACAGATACGCAGTATTTT
NA	TRBJ2-7	TRBV28	NA	CASSFLQTHEQYF	TGTGCCAGCAGTTTTCTACAGACCCACGAGCAGTACTTC
NA	TRBJ1-1	TRBV2	NA	CASQRESGTEAFF	TGTGCCAGCCAAAGGGAGTCTGGCACTGAAGCTTTCTTT
NA	TRBJ2-4	TRBV2	NA	CASRPPGLAKNIQYF	TGTGCCAGCAGGCCCCCAGGGTTAGCCAAAAACATTCAGTACTTC
TRBD1	TRBJ1-6	TRBV5-1	NA	CATRTGGDFSPLHF	TGCGCCACGCGTACAGGGGGCGATTTCTCACCCCTCCACTTT
TRBD1	TRBJ1-6	TRBV4-3	NA	CASSQYDRGYNSPLHF	TGCGCCAGCAGCCAATATGACAGGGGCTATAATTCACCCCTCCACTTT
TRBD1	TRBJ2-1	TRBV10-2	few	CASSGGQGRFNEQFF	TGCGCCAGCAGTGGCGGACAGGGAAGATTCAATGAGCAGTTCTTC
TRBD2	TRBJ2-7	TRBV2	NA	CASSEASGLHEQYF	TGTGCCAGCAGTGAGGCTAGCGGGCTCCACGAGCAGTACTTC
TRBD1	TRBJ2-1	TRBV5-1	few	CASSLVRTGGGEQFF	TGCGCCAGCAGCTTGGTGCGGACAGGGGGCGGTGAGCAGTTCTTC
NA	TRBJ2-1	TRBV11-1	NA	CASSGDSNTEQFF	TGTGCCAGCAGCGGGGACTCGAATACTGAGCAGTTCTTC
NA	TRBJ2-3	TRBV5-1	NA	CASSLAWGRQGGSTDTQYF	TGCGCCAGCAGCTTGGCCTGGGGTCGACAGGGAGGGAGCACAGATACGCAGTATTTT
TRBD2	TRBJ2-3	TRBV7-9	NA	CASTREVDTQYF	TGTGCCAGCACCCGGGAGGTAGATACGCAGTATTTT
TRBD2	TRBJ2-4	TRBV27	NA	CASSTSGKNIQYF	TGTGCCAGCAGTACTAGCGGGAAAAACATTCAGTACTTC
TRBD1	TRBJ2-2	TRBV5-1	many	CASRNRGSNTGELFF	TGCGCCAGCAGGAACAGGGGATCGAACACCGGGGAGCTGTTTTTT
NA	TRBJ1-4	TRBV4-3	NA	CASSQGLRKGLNEKLFF	TGCGCCAGCAGCCAAGGACTCAGGAAAGGGCTTAATGAAAAACTGTTTTTT
TRBD2	TRBJ2-1	TRBV20-1	few	CSARDGSGSQNEQFF	TGCAGTGCTAGAGATGGTAGCGGGAGTCAAAATGAGCAGTTCTTC
NA	TRBJ1-3	TRBV7-9	many	CASTLEGFYSGNTIYF	TGTGCCAGCACCCTAGAGGGTTTTTACTCTGGAAACACCATATATTTT
NA	TRBJ2-3	TRBV18	few	CASSPVPSPDTQYF	TGTGCCAGCTCACCGGTCCCGAGCCCAGATACGCAGTATTTT
NA	TRBJ1-2	TRBV7-2	many	CASSLAPGSFFGGYTF	TGTGCCAGCAGCTTAGCTCCGGGCTCCTTCTTCGGCGGCTACACCTTC
NA	TRBJ1-1	TRBV6-5	NA	CASSYKFGGGDTEAFF	TGTGCCAGCAGTTACAAATTTGGGGGAGGGGACACTGAAGCTTTCTTT
TRBD2	TRBJ2-7	TRBV27	NA	CASSLSPWRPAGDPYEQYF	TGTGCCAGCAGTTTATCCCCCTGGCGGCCAGCGGGAGATCCATACGAGCAGTACTTC
TRBD1	TRBJ2-3	TRBV7-2	NA	CASRRQGASSTDTQYF	TGTGCCAGCAGGCGACAGGGGGCGTCAAGCACAGATACGCAGTATTTT
TRBD1	TRBJ1-6	TRBV12-3/TRBV12-4	NA	CASRPGQGGGSPLHF	TGTGCCAGCAGACCCGGACAGGGAGGAGGGTCACCCCTCCACTTT
NA	TRBJ1-4	TRBV12-3/TRBV12-4	few	CASSFGVFELFF	TGTGCCAGCAGTTTCGGAGTCTTTGAACTGTTTTTT
TRBD1	TRBJ1-5	TRBV24-1	NA	CATSEGTGNNQPQHF	TGTGCCACCAGTGAGGGGACAGGAAACAATCAGCCCCAGCATTTT
NA	TRBJ2-3	TRBV7-2	many	CASSFSLTDLDTQYF	TGTGCCAGCAGCTTTTCTCTAACAGACCTAGATACGCAGTATTTT
NA	TRBJ1-1	TRBV29-1	NA	CSVARGLNTEAFF	TGCAGCGTTGCCAGGGGCTTGAACACTGAAGCTTTCTTT
TRBD2	TRBJ2-5	TRBV6-2/TRBV6-3	few	CASPRVSTSLSFPWYQETQYF	TGTGCCAGCCCACGAGTATCGACTAGCCTATCCTTTCCTTGGTACCAAGAGACCCAGTACTTC
NA	TRBJ2-3	TRBV20-1	NA	CSASGISTDTQYF	TGCAGTGCTAGCGGGATAAGCACAGATACGCAGTATTTT
NA	TRBJ2-7	TRBV12-3/TRBV12-4	NA	CASSLWITYEQYF	TGTGCCAGCAGTCTCTGGATTACCTACGAGCAGTACTTC
NA	TRBJ1-4	TRBV6-5	NA	CASSYSSGRMDEKLFF	TGTGCCAGCAGTTACTCTTCAGGGAGGATGGATGAAAAACTGTTTTTT
NA	TRBJ2-3	TRBV18	few	CASSRAGDTQYF	TGTGCCAGCTCACGGGCGGGGGATACGCAGTATTTT
NA	TRBJ2-1	TRBV4-2	few	CASSQDRFFPEQFF	TGTGCCAGCAGCCAAGATCGGTTCTTCCCTGAGCAGTTCTTC
NA	TRBJ2-7	TRBV28	NA	CATTSRHDEQYF	TGTGCCACCACCAGCAGGCACGACGAGCAGTACTTC
NA	TRBJ2-1	TRBV5-6	few	CASSLGLVENEQFF	TGTGCCAGCAGCTTGGGGCTAGTTGAGAATGAGCAGTTCTTC
TRBD2	TRBJ2-1	TRBV6-2/TRBV6-3	NA	CATTLAGLSSYNEQFF	TGTGCCACCACTTTAGCGGGTTTGAGCTCCTACAATGAGCAGTTCTTC
NA	TRBJ2-7	TRBV5-1	NA	CASSLLGGDEQYF	TGCGCCAGCAGCTTGTTAGGGGGGGACGAGCAGTACTTC
TRBD1	TRBJ1-1	TRBV30	few	CAWGDPSTGADTEAFF	TGTGCCTGGGGCGACCCATCGACAGGGGCGGACACTGAAGCTTTCTTT
NA	TRBJ2-5	TRBV9	few	CASSPMGLGETQYF	TGTGCCAGCAGCCCTATGGGGCTTGGAGAGACCCAGTACTTC